One and the same sample provided the 12 T cell receptor beta chains below, sequenced in a study of T cell responses to AZD1222 COVID-19 vaccine. Profiled with immunoSEQ multiplex PCR; TCRdb holds only in-frame clones, not every one. The sample consists of about 110,000 clones, about 85% of them appearing once. Source: peripheral blood, taken on day 0 of AZD1222 vaccination. These receptors were taken from an adult in good health.

The chain carries TRBV6-5 and TRBJ1-2; tentative D call: TRBD1 (6 bases). The CDR3 is 15 amino acids. Trimming took off 6 bases at V and 6 bases at J, with 20 bases between the two ends. CDR1 MNHEY and CDR2 SVGAGI come from the germline V gene. For the CDR3, the DNA is TGTGCCAGCAGCCTCGGGGGGGCGCTGAGTGATGGCTACACCTTC. Protein sequence: CASSLGGALSDGYTF.

V and J are TRBV7-9 and TRBJ1-2; weak D call: TRBD1 (6 bases). Germline CDR1 is SEHNR and CDR2 is FQNEAQ (reference sequence). This CDR3 has 13 amino acids. The V end lost 1 base, the J end lost 3 bases, and 6 bases lay between the germline ends. This CDR3 is CASSLGTDYGYTF. CDR3 nucleotide sequence: TGTGCCAGCAGCTTAGGGACAGACTATGGCTACACCTTC.

This chain links TRBV7-9 with TRBJ2-2; D is unclear. CDR1 and CDR2 (germline): SEHNR, FQNEAQ (reference sequence). Trimming took 2 bases from V and 4 from J, leaving 14 bases between them. CDR3 size: 16 residues. The CDR3 DNA reads as TGTGCCAGCAGCTTAATCATGGGATCATCCACCGGGGAGCTGTTTTTT. Translated: CASSLIMGSSTGELFF.

CDR3 nucleotides: TGTGCCAGCAGTTGGCAGGCCCATAGTGGGGCAGATACGCAGTATTTT. Protein product: CASSWQAHSGADTQYF. The genes are TRBV27 and TRBJ2-3; D is uncertain. This CDR3 is built from 16 residues. Trimming shortened V by 4 bases and J by 4 bases, and 18 bases separated the two germline ends. Germline V gene lookup returns CDR1 MNHEY and CDR2 SMNVEV (reference sequence).

The genes are TRBV7-8 and TRBJ1-6; no firm D call. Trimming removed 0 bases at V and 6 bases at J, with 9 bases between. This CDR3 is 15 amino acids long. Looked up from germline, CDR1 is SGHVS and CDR2 is FQNEAQ. CDR3 amino acids: CASSLATPPNSPLHF. The CDR3 DNA sequence: TGTGCCAGCAGCTTAGCGACCCCCCCTAATTCACCCCTCCACTTT.

V is TRBV3-1 (or the pseudogene TRBV3-2) and J is TRBJ2-5, with 7 nucleotides matching TRBD2. This CDR3 region has 18 residues. Looked up from germline, CDR1 is LGHDT and CDR2 is YNNKEL (reference sequence). The trim removed 1 base at V and 5 bases at J, leaving 16 bases unmatched. The CDR3 is CASSQVVGDREGSETQYF. CDR3 nucleotides: TGTGCCAGCAGCCAAGTCGTAGGGGATAGGGAGGGTAGCGAGACCCAGTACTTC.

This chain connects TRBV12-3 or TRBV12-4 to TRBJ2-7; TRBD1 is a possible D gene (6 bases). CDR3 length equals 12 residues. The V end lost 4 bases, the J end lost 6 bases, and 10 bases lay between the germline ends. The CDR3, as DNA: TGTGCCAGCAGTTCACGAGGGGGCGAGCAGTACTTC. This codes for CASSSRGGEQYF.

The chain couples TRBV27 to TRBJ2-7, with D perhaps given as TRBD1 or TRBD2 (5 bases each). Germline CDR1 reads MNHEY; CDR2 reads SMNVEV (reference sequence). This CDR3 has 14 residues. The V and J ends lost 6 bases and 2 bases respectively, with 14 bases between them. This CDR3 reads CASSPGPGTYEQYF. The CDR3 bases are TGTGCCAGCAGCCCGGGACCGGGGACCTACGAGCAGTACTTC.

This sequence joins TRBV6-5 and TRBJ1-6, with a possible D match to TRBD1 (5 bases). The length of the CDR3 is 14 residues. V dropped 3 bases and J dropped 10 bases, with 13 bases sitting between them. Germline values: CDR1 MNHEY, CDR2 SVGAGI. The chain's CDR3 is CASSYWGEGSPLHF. The CDR3 DNA is TGTGCCAGCAGTTATTGGGGGGAGGGGTCACCCCTCCACTTT.

The chain uses TRBV5-1 and TRBJ2-3; a possible D gene is TRBD2 (6 bases). CDR1 and CDR2 from the germline V gene are SGHRS and YFSETQ. The CDR3 extends over 15 amino acids. Trimming cost V 3 bases and J 2 bases, with 13 bases left between them. CDR3 protein: CASSWAGSPTDTQYF. In DNA, the CDR3 is TGCGCCAGCAGCTGGGCGGGGAGCCCCACAGATACGCAGTATTTT.

The gene calls are TRBV7-3 and TRBJ1-1; the D is unclear. Germline CDR1 is SGHTA and CDR2 is FQGTGA. The CDR3 runs 14 residues. V lost 5 bases and J lost 6, with 16 bases in between. CDR3 bases: TGTGCCAGCAGCGTAGATTACAGCGGAGCTGAAGCTTTCTTT. Translating gives CASSVDYSGAEAFF. The variable domain in full, with the rest retrieved from reference TRBV7-3 and TRBJ1-1, is GAGVSQTPSNKVTEKGKYVELRCDPISGHTALYWYRQSLGQGPEFLIYFQGTGAADDSGLPNDRFFAVRPEGSVSTLKIQRTERGDSAVYLCASSVDYSGAEAFFGQGTRLTVV.

This clone was seen only once. This rearrangement joins TRBV30 to TRBJ1-3; maybe TRBD1 (5 bases). Germline V CDR1 and CDR2: GTSNPN, SVGIG (reference sequence). Trimming took 1 base from V and 3 from J, leaving 13 bases between them. The CDR3 loop spans 15 amino acids. The CDR3 here is CAWSEFRTYGNTIYF. CDR3 nucleotides: TGTGCCTGGAGTGAGTTTCGGACATATGGAAACACCATATATTTT.